The following is a T cell receptor (beta chain) sequence with its context. Other DNA sequences in the same sample also yield this CDR3. V lost 3 bases, J lost 3 bases, and 8 bases lay in between. The CDR3 has 13 amino acids. Germline V gives CDR1 SNHLY, CDR2 FYNNEI. Here immunoSEQ multiplex PCR was the method, and the copy in TCRdb shows in-frame clones only, minus some. The sample records under 250,000 clones, approximately 90% being singletons. This specimen comes from a study of blood T cell repertoires in COVID-19. At the level of the study: Acute and convalescent COVID-19 samples came from the United States, Italy and Spain.

This clonotype was obtained from a man aged 55 to 70 with COVID-19, enrolled during active disease. The chain joins TRBV2 to TRBJ1-2; unclear D gene. The specimen was peripheral blood. Here the CDR3 reads CASSDGGDYGYTF. For the CDR3, the DNA is TGTGCCAGCAGTGACGGAGGAGACTATGGCTACACCTTC.